One sample yielded the 10 T cell receptor beta chains listed below, sequenced in a study of blood T cell repertoires in COVID-19. Using immunoSEQ multiplex PCR, the repertoire was profiled, and TCRdb retains in-frame clones only, with some absent. The table records some 370,000 clones, under 85% of them present only once. Sequencing was done on a sample of PBMCs or T cells enriched from blood (not recorded which). These receptors originate from a woman aged 50 to 60 who had recovered from COVID-19.

The V call is TRBV5-4, the J call TRBJ2-1, with D unclear. The CDR3 runs to 16 residues. Trimming stripped 0 bases from V and 0 bases from J, with 10 bases between. The germline V gene encodes CDR1 SGHNT and CDR2 YYREEE (reference sequence). CDR3 in amino acids: CASSLGGHSSYNEQFF. In nucleotides, the CDR3 is TGTGCCAGCAGCTTGGGTGGTCACAGCTCCTACAATGAGCAGTTCTTC. The complete variable domain, with remaining parts taken from reference TRBV5-4 and TRBJ2-1, reads ETGVTQSPTHLIKTRGQQVTLRCSSQSGHNTVSWYQQALGQGPQFIFQYYREEENGRGNFPPRFSGLQFPNYSSELNVNALELDDSALYLCASSLGGHSSYNEQFFGPGTRLTVL.

J is TRBJ2-1 and V is TRBV2, with 9 bases identical to TRBD1. There are 15 residues in the CDR3. Germline V gene lookup returns CDR1 SNHLY and CDR2 FYNNEI. V lost 4 bases, J lost 8 bases, and 9 bases stayed unmatched. The CDR3 coding sequence is TGTGCCAGCAGTGGGGACAGGGCCTTTACATATGAGCAGTTCTTC. This sequence encodes CASSGDRAFTYEQFF.

Here the CDR3 DNA reads TGTGCCAGCACCCCAAGGAGGCAGGCTGAAGCTTTCTTT. Translation gives CASTPRRQAEAFF. V is TRBV3-1 (or the pseudogene TRBV3-2) and J is TRBJ1-1, with D unclear. The CDR3 has 13 residues. From germline, CDR1 is LGHDT and CDR2 YNNKEL (reference sequence). The germline V and J ends were trimmed by 7 bases and 6 bases, with 15 bases remaining between them.

The V gene is TRBV4-3, the J gene TRBJ2-7; the match to TRBD2 covers 7 bases. V dropped 0 bases and J dropped 7; count of bases not matched to a gene: 6. The germline CDR1 and CDR2 sequences are LGHNA and YSLEER. The CDR3 runs 14 residues. The CDR3 reads CASSQEWGGGEQYF. CDR3 DNA sequence: TGCGCCAGCAGCCAAGAATGGGGGGGAGGGGAGCAGTACTTC.

The V call is TRBV10-1, the J call TRBJ1-1, with TRBD1 matching over 7 bases. Germline loops: CDR1 WNHNN, CDR2 SYGVQD (reference sequence). The trim removed 6 bases at V and 4 bases at J, leaving 8 bases unmatched. This CDR3 is built from 14 residues. As DNA, the CDR3 is TGCGCCAGCAGGAAATATAGGGGGCCCACTGAAGCTTTCTTT. Translation: CASRKYRGPTEAFF.

The V call is TRBV9, the J call TRBJ2-7, with 11 bases fitting TRBD2. The CDR3 has 15 amino acids. V shed 2 bases and J 5 bases; nucleotides not matched to a gene: 6. Germline CDR1 is SGDLS and CDR2 is YYNGEE. The CDR3 spells CASSVGTSGTHEQYF. CDR3 nucleotides: TGTGCCAGCAGCGTTGGGACTAGCGGTACACACGAGCAGTACTTC. Looking up the rest from reference TRBV9 and TRBJ2-7 gives the full variable domain: DSGVTQTPKHLITATGQRVTLRCSPRSGDLSVYWYQQSLDQGLQFLIQYYNGEERAKGNILERFSAQQFPDLHSELNLSSLELGDSALYFCASSVGTSGTHEQYFGPGTRLTVT.

The J gene is TRBJ1-5, the V gene TRBV28; maybe TRBD1 (6 bases). The CDR3 contains 15 residues. Per the germline V gene, CDR1 is MDHEN and CDR2 is SYDVKM. V was cut by 5 bases and J by 1 base, with 12 bases left in between. The CDR3 reads CASSHTGISNQPQHF. CDR3 nucleotide sequence: TGTGCCAGCAGTCATACAGGGATAAGCAATCAGCCCCAGCATTTT. Using reference TRBV28 and TRBJ1-5 for the parts outside the CDR3, the full variable domain is DVKVTQSSRYLVKRTGEKVFLECVQDMDHENMFWYRQDPGLGLRLIYFSYDVKMKEKGDIPEGYSVSREKKERFSLILESASTNQTSMYLCASSHTGISNQPQHFGDGTRLSIL.

The V call is TRBV5-1, the J call TRBJ1-1; maybe TRBD1 (6 bases). V lost 4 bases and J 0 bases, leaving 16 bases between the germline ends. Germline lookup yields CDR1 SGHRS and CDR2 YFSETQ. The CDR3 is 16 residues long. The CDR3 protein is CASSNSGGLMNTEAFF. The CDR3 DNA reads as TGCGCCAGCAGCAACTCGGGGGGGCTGATGAACACTGAAGCTTTCTTT. The entire variable domain, with the rest obtained from reference TRBV5-1 and TRBJ1-1, is as follows: KAGVTQTPRYLIKTRGQQVTLSCSPISGHRSVSWYQQTPGQGLQFLFEYFSETQRNKGNFPGRFSGRQFSNSRSEMNVSTLELGDSALYLCASSNSGGLMNTEAFFGQGTRLTVV.

V gene TRBV19 combines with J gene TRBJ1-2; D remains ambiguous. Trimming took off 4 bases at V and 0 bases at J, with 12 bases between the two ends. The CDR3 is made up of 15 amino acids. Germline-derived CDR1 and CDR2 are LNHDA and SQIVND (reference sequence). CDR3 protein: CASSRPPETNYGYTF. The CDR3 nucleotides read TGTGCCAGTAGTAGGCCCCCGGAGACTAACTATGGCTACACCTTC.

The chain employs TRBV15 and TRBJ1-5; D uncertain. CDR3 size: 13 residues. The V gene lost 0 bases and the J gene lost 2 bases, with 2 bases spanning the gap. CDR1 is LNHNV, CDR2 YYDKDF, per germline (reference sequence). The CDR3 DNA follows: TGTGCCACCAGCAGAGACGGCAATCAGCCCCAGCATTTT. Protein product: CATSRDGNQPQHF.